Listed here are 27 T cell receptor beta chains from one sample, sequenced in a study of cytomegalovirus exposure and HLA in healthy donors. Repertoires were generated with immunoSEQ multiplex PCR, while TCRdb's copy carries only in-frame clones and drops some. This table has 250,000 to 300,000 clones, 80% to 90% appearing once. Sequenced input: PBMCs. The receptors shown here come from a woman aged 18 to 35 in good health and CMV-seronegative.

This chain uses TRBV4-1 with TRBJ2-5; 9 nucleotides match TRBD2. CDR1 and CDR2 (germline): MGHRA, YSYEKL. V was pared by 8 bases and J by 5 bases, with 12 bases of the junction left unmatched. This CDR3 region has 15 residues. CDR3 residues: CASGPKREARETQYF. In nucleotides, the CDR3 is TGCGCCAGCGGCCCCAAGCGGGAGGCTCGTGAGACCCAGTACTTC.

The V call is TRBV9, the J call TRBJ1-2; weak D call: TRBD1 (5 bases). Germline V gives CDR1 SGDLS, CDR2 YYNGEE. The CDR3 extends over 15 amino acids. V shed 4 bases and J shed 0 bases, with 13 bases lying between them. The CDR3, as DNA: TGTGCCAGCAGCCTCGGGGGGTTCCCTAACTATGGCTACACCTTC. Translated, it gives CASSLGGFPNYGYTF.

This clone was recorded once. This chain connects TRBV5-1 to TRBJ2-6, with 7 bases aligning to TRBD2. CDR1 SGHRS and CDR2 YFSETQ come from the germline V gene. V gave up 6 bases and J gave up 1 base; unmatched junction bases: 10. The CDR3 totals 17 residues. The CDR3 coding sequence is TGCGCCAGCAAACCCGGGACGGGAGGATCTGGGGCCAACGTCCTGACTTTC. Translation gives CASKPGTGGSGANVLTF.

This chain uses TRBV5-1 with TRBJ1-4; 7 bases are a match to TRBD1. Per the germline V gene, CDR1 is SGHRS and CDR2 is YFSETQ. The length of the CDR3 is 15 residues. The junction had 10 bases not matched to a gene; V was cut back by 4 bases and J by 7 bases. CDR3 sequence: CASSQGQTTAEKLFF. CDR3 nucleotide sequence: TGCGCCAGCAGCCAGGGACAGACGACAGCTGAAAAACTGTTTTTT.

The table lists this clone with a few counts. CDR3 coding DNA: TGTGCCAGCATGATGGACGGGACAAACACCGGGGAGCTGTTTTTT. It is translated as CASMMDGTNTGELFF. The rearrangement uses TRBV5-5 and TRBJ2-2; maybe TRBD1 (6 bases). Trimming took off 6 bases at V and 2 bases at J, with 14 bases between the two ends. This CDR3 is built from 15 residues. The V gene's germline CDR1 is SGHKS and CDR2 YYEKEE (reference sequence).

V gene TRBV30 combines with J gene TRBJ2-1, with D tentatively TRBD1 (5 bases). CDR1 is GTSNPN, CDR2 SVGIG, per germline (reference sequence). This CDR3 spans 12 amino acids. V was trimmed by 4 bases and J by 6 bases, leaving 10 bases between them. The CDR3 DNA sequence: TGTGCCTGGATAAAAGACAGCAATGAGCAGTTCTTC. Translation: CAWIKDSNEQFF. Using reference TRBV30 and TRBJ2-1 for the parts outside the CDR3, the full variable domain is SQTIHQWPATLVQPVGSPLSLECTVEGTSNPNLYWYRQAAGRGLQLLFYSVGIGQISSEVPQNLSASRPQDRQFILSSKKLLLSDSGFYLCAWIKDSNEQFFGPGTRLTVL.

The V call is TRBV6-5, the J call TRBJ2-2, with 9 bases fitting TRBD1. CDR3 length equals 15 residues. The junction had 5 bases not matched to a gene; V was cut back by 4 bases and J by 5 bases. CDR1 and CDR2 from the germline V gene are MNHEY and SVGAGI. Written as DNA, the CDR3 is TGTGCCAGCAGTTCCGGGACAGGGTCAACCGGGGAGCTGTTTTTT. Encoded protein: CASSSGTGSTGELFF.

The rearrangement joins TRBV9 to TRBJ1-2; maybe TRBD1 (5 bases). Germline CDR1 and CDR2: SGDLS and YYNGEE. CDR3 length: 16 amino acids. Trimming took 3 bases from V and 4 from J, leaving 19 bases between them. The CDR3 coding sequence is TGTGCCAGCAGCGGCGGGACCTCCCATTTCCTCTATGGCTACACCTTC. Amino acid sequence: CASSGGTSHFLYGYTF. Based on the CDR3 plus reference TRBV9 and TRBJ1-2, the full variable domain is DSGVTQTPKHLITATGQRVTLRCSPRSGDLSVYWYQQSLDQGLQFLIQYYNGEERAKGNILERFSAQQFPDLHSELNLSSLELGDSALYFCASSGGTSHFLYGYTFGSGTRLTVV.

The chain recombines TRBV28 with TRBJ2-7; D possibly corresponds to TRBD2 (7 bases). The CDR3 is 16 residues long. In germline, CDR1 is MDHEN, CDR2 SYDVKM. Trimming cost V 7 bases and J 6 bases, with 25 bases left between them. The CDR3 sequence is CASTYPRQLGGGEQYF. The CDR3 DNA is TGTGCCAGCACCTACCCCCGACAGCTAGGGGGGGGCGAGCAGTACTTC. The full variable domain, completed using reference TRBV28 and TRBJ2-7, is DVKVTQSSRYLVKRTGEKVFLECVQDMDHENMFWYRQDPGLGLRLIYFSYDVKMKEKGDIPEGYSVSREKKERFSLILESASTNQTSMYLCASTYPRQLGGGEQYFGPGTRLTVT.

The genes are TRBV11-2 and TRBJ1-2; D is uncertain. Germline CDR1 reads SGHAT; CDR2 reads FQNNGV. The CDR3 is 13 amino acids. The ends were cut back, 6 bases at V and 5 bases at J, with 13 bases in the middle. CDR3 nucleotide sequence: TGTGCCAGCAGTCAAGCCCGGGAATATGGCTACACCTTC. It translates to CASSQAREYGYTF.

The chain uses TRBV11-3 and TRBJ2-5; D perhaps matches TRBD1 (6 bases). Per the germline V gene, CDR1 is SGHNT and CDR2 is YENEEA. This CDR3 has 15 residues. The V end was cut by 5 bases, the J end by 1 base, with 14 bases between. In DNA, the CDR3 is TGTGCCAGCAGCCCAGGCCAGGGGCTCCAAGAGACCCAGTACTTC. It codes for CASSPGQGLQETQYF.

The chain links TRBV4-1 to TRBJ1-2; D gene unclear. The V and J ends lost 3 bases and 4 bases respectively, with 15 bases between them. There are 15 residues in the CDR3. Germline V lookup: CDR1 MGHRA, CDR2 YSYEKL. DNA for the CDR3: TGCGCCAGCAGCCAGGCCCTTGGCGGGGTCTATGGCTACACCTTC. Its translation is CASSQALGGVYGYTF.

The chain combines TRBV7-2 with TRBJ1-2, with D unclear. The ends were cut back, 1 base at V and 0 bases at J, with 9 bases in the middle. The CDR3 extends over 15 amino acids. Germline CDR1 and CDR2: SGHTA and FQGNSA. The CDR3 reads CASSLGQVANYGYTF. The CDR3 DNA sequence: TGTGCCAGCAGCTTAGGGCAGGTAGCTAACTATGGCTACACCTTC.

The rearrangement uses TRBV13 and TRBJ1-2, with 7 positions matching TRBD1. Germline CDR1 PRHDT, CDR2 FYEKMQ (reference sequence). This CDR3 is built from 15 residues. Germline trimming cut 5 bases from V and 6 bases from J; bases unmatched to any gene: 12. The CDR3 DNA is TGTGCCAGCAGCCCAGGACAGGTCCGAGTAGATGGCTACACCTTC. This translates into CASSPGQVRVDGYTF.

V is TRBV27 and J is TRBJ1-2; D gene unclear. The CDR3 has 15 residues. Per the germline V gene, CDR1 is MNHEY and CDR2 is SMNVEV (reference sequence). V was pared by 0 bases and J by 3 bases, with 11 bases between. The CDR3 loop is CASSLSNVGDYGYTF. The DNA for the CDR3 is TGTGCCAGCAGTTTATCGAACGTGGGAGACTATGGCTACACCTTC.

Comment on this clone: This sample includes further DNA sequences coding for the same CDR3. DNA for the CDR3: TGTGCCAGCAGTTACTCGAGGGAGAACACTGAAGCTTTCTTT. It encodes CASSYSRENTEAFF. The chain couples TRBV6-5 to TRBJ1-1; D unclear. Germline CDR1 and CDR2: MNHEY and SVGAGI. The V gene lost 0 bases and the J gene lost 1 base, with 6 bases spanning the gap. CDR3 size: 14 residues.

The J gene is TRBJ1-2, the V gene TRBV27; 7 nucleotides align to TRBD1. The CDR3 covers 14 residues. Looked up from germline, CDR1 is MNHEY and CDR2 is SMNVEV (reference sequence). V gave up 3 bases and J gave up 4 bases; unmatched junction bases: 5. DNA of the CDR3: TGTGCCAGCAGTTTTGACAGGGCGTCCTATGGCTACACCTTC. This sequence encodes CASSFDRASYGYTF.

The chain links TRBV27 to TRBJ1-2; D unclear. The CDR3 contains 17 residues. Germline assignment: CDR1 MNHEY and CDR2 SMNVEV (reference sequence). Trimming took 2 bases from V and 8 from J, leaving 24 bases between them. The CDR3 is CASSLKRQWAVRDGYTF. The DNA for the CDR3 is TGTGCCAGCAGTTTAAAACGGCAGTGGGCAGTGCGCGACGGCTACACCTTC.

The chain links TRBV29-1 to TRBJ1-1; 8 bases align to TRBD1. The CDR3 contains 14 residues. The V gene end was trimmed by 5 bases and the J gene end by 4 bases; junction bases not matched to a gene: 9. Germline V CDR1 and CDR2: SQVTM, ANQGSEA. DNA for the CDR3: TGCAGCGTTTGGCCACAGGGGGTCGGCACTGAAGCTTTCTTT. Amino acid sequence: CSVWPQGVGTEAFF.

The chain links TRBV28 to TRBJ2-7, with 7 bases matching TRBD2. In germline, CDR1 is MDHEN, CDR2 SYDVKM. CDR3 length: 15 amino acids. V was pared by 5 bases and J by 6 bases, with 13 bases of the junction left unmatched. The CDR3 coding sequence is TGTGCCAGCAGTAGCGGCAGCGGGACTCCGTTCGAGCAGTACTTC. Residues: CASSSGSGTPFEQYF.

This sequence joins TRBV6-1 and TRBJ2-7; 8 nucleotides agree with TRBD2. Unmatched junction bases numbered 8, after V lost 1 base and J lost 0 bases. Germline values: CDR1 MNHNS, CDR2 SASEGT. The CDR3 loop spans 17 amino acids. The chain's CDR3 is CASSEGPSGSVSYEQYF. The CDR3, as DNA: TGTGCCAGCAGTGAAGGTCCCAGCGGGAGTGTCTCCTACGAGCAGTACTTC.

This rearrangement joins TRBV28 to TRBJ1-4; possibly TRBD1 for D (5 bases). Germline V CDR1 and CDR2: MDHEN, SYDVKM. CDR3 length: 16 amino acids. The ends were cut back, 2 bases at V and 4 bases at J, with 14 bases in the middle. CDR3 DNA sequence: TGTGCCAGCAGTTTAGGGATCAAGGGGCATAATGAAAAACTGTTTTTT. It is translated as CASSLGIKGHNEKLFF.

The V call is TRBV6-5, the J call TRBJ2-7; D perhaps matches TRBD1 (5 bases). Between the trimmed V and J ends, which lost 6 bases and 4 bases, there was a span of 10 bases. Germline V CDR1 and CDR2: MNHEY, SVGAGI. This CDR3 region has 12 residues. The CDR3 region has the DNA TGTGCCAGCAGCTCCAGGGTATACGAGCAGTACTTC. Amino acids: CASSSRVYEQYF.

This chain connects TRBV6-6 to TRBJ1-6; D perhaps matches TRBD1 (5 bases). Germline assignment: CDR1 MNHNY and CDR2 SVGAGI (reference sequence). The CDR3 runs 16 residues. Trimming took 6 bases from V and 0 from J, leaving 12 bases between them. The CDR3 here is CASSLGGLSYNSPLHF. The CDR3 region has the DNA TGTGCCAGCAGCCTCGGGGGTCTCTCCTATAATTCACCCCTCCACTTT.

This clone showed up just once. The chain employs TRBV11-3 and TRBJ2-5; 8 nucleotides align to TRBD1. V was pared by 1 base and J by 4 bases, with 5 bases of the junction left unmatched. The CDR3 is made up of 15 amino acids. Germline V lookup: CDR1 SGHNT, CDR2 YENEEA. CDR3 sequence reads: CASSLADREGETQYF. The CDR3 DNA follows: TGTGCCAGCAGCTTAGCGGACAGGGAAGGAGAGACCCAGTACTTC. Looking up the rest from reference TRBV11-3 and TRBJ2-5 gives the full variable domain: EAGVVQSPRYKIIEKKQPVAFWCNPISGHNTLYWYLQNLGQGPELLIRYENEEAVDDSQLPKDRFSAERLKGVDSTLKIQPAELGDSAVYLCASSLADREGETQYFGPGTRLLVL.

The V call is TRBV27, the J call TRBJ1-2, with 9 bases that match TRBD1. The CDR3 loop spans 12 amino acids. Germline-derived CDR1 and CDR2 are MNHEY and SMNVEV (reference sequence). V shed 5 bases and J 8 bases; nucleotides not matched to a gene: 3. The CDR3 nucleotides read TGTGCCAGCAGTACAGGGGGCCAGGGCTACACCTTC. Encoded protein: CASSTGGQGYTF.

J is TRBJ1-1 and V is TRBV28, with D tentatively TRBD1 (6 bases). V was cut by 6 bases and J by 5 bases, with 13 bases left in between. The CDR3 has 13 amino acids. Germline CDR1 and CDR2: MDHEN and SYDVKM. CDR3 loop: CASRPGQGTEAFF. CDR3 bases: TGTGCCAGCAGACCGGGACAAGGGACTGAAGCTTTCTTT.